Given below is one T cell receptor (beta chain) in context. The entry originates in a study of blood T cell repertoires in COVID-19. Study details: The cDNA or gDNA used as material had been derived from T cells, B-cell-depleted T cells, or PBMCs.

The CDR3 sequence is 18 residues long. Losses at the gene ends were 3 bases for V and 5 bases for J; bases not matched to a gene: 16. Germline-derived CDR1 and CDR2 are MGHRA and YSYEKL. Data came from immunoSEQ multiplex PCR; TCRdb stores just in-frame clones and leaves some out. The sample holds about 270,000 clones; around 86% are singletons and the top ten take approximately 9.7%. The receptor comes from a man in his forties with active or convalescent COVID-19. Sample: peripheral blood. This chain links TRBV4-1 with TRBJ1-2; TRBD1 agrees at 9 bases. This CDR3 reads CASSQGGIYRGLEYGYTF. DNA of the CDR3: TGCGCCAGCAGCCAGGGAGGTATTTACAGGGGGCTAGAATATGGCTACACCTTC.